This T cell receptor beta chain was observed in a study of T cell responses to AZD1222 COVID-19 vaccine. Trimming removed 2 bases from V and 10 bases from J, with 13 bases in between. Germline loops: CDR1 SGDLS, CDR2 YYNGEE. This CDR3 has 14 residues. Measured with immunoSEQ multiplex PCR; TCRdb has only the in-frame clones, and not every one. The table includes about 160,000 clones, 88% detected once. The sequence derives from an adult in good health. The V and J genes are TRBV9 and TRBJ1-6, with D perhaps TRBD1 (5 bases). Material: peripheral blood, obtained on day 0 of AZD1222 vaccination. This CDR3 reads CASSVDSLGSPLHF. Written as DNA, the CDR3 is TGTGCCAGCAGCGTCGACAGCCTTGGGTCACCCCTCCACTTT.